This TCR beta chain was captured by sequencing in a study of cytomegalovirus exposure and HLA in healthy donors. With 60 Vbeta and 13 Jbeta primers, the PCR was carried out. TCRdb's table, derived via immunoSEQ multiplex PCR, lists solely in-frame clones and lacks some. The sample yields roughly 150,000 clones, 68% seen once. With 5 bases removed from V and 2 bases from J, the gap between germline ends came to 13 bases. Germline V gene sequence: CDR1 SGHAT, CDR2 FQNNGV. The CDR3 has 15 residues. The chain has TRBV11-2 and TRBJ1-3; the D gene is possibly TRBD1 (6 bases). Sequencing input: PBMCs. This clonotype originated in a man aged 25 to 45 in good health and CMV-seropositive. This CDR3 is CASSQLQGTGNTIYF. Written as DNA, the CDR3 is TGTGCCAGCAGCCAACTACAGGGAACTGGAAACACCATATATTTT.